This T cell receptor (beta chain) was documented in a study of blood T cells in healthy people across ages. Study findings and constraints: Age showed a roughly linear inverse relationship with TCR beta diversity per million T cells.

The CDR3 has 13 residues. V shed 10 bases and J shed 6 bases, with 13 bases lying between them. CDR1 and CDR2 (germline): ENHRY, SYGVKD. With respect to this clonotype: No antigen is known for it.

With a J-beta primer mix and a sample-barcoded 5' primer, a second PCR ran roughly 6 to 11 cycles. TCRdb ran MiXCR on the 5' RACE reads and lists one entry per CDR3 protein. The sample holds over a million distinct CDR3 sequences, less than 45% seen once. This clonotype originated in a woman between 18 and 30 years old in good health. The sequenced material came from blood. The chain links TRBV10-3 to TRBJ1-6; possible D gene TRBD1, 5 bases. Written as DNA, the CDR3 is TGTGCCACCGGCAGGGATAGTAATTCACCCCTCCACTTT. Its translation is CATGRDSNSPLHF.